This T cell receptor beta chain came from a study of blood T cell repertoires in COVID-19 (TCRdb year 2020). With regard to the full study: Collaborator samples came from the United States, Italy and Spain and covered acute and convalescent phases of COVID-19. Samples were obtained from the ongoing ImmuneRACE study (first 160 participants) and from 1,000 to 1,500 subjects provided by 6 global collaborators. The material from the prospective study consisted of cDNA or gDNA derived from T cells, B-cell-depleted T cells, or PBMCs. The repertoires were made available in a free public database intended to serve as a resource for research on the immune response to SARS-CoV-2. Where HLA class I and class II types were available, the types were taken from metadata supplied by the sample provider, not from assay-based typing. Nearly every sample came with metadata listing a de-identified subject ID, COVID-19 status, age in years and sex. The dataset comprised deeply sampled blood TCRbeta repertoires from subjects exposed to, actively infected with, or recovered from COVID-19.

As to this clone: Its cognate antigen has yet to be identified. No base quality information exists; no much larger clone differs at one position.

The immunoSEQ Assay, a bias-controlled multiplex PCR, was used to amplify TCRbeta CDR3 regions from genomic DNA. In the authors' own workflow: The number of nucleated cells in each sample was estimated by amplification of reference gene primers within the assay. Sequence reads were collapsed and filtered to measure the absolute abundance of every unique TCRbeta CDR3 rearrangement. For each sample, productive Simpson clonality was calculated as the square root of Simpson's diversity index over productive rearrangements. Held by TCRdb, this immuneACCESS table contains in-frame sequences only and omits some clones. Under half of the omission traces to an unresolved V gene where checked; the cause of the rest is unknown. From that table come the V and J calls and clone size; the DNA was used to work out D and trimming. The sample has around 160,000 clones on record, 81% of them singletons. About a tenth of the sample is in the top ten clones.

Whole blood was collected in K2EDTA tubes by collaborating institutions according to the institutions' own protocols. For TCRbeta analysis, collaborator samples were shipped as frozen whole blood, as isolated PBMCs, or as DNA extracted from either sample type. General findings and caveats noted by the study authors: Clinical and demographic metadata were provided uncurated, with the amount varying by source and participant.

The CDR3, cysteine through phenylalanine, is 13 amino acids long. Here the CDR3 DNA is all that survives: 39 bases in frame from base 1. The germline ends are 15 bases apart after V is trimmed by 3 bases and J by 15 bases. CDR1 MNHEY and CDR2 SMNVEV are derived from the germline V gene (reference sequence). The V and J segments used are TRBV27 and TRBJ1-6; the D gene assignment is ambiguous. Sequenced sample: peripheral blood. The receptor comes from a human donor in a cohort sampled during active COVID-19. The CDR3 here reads CASSFFLFDSLHF. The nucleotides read TGTGCCAGCAGTTTTTTCCTCTTTGATAGCCTCCACTTT.